The 11 T cell receptor beta chains presented below share a single source sample, sequenced in a study of blood T cell repertoires in COVID-19. Only in-frame clones appear in the TCRdb table, and some are missing; sequencing was by immunoSEQ multiplex PCR. Found here are under 200,000 clones, about 90% of them singletons; the top ten hold approximately 6.5%. The sequencing input was PBMCs or T cells enriched from blood (not recorded which). The receptors here all came from a woman aged 45-65 years who had recovered from COVID-19.

This chain uses TRBV5-1 with TRBJ2-1, with TRBD2 as a possible D gene (5 bases). Per germline, CDR1 SGHRS and CDR2 YFSETQ. The CDR3 contains 16 residues. Trimming took off 0 bases at V and 3 bases at J, with 13 bases between the two ends. For the CDR3, the DNA is TGCGCCAGCAGCTTGGATCCATCGAGCGGCTACAATGAGCAGTTCTTC. It specifies CASSLDPSSGYNEQFF. The complete variable domain, with remaining parts taken from reference TRBV5-1 and TRBJ2-1, reads KAGVTQTPRYLIKTRGQQVTLSCSPISGHRSVSWYQQTPGQGLQFLFEYFSETQRNKGNFPGRFSGRQFSNSRSEMNVSTLELGDSALYLCASSLDPSSGYNEQFFGPGTRLTVL.

The CDR3 loop is CAITGPEGGALRQPQHF. CDR3 DNA: TGTGCCATTACAGGCCCGGAGGGAGGGGCTCTACGTCAGCCCCAGCATTTT. V usage is TRBV28 and J usage is TRBJ1-5, with D possibly TRBD1 on 5 matching bases. Deletions cut 10 bases from V and 6 bases from J, with 28 bases between. CDR1 and CDR2 from the germline V gene are MDHEN and SYDVKM. The CDR3 is made up of 17 amino acids.

This clone was seen a single time. At the DNA level, this CDR3 is encoded by other sequences in the same sample as well. This chain joins TRBV5-1 and TRBJ1-5; no clear D. Per the germline V gene, CDR1 is SGHRS and CDR2 is YFSETQ. This CDR3 comprises 13 residues. Trimming took 0 bases from V and 6 from J, leaving 7 bases between them. The CDR3 here is CASSLAEGQPQHF. CDR3 in DNA: TGCGCCAGCAGCTTGGCCGAGGGTCAGCCCCAGCATTTT.

The chain links TRBV6-5 to TRBJ2-3, with D tentatively TRBD1 (5 bases). Trimming left V 6 bases short and J 0 bases short, with 13 bases between. The germline V gene encodes CDR1 MNHEY and CDR2 SVGAGI. This CDR3 region has 15 residues. In DNA, the CDR3 is TGTGCCAGCAGGTGGGCAGGGCGAAGCACAGATACGCAGTATTTT. It specifies CASRWAGRSTDTQYF.

V is TRBV6-6 and J is TRBJ1-6, with D possibly matching TRBD1 (6 bases). CDR3 length equals 15 residues. Trimming stripped 5 bases from V and 7 bases from J, with 15 bases between. The germline V gene has CDR1 MNHNY and CDR2 SVGAGI (reference sequence). For the CDR3, the DNA is TGTGCCAGCAGTACCCCACAGGGTTTGAATTCACCCCTCCACTTT. Translating gives CASSTPQGLNSPLHF.

The chain links TRBV5-1 to TRBJ2-1; 9 bases are a match to TRBD1. The CDR3 is 14 amino acids. V shed 5 bases and J 11 bases; nucleotides not matched to a gene: 11. In germline, CDR1 is SGHRS, CDR2 YFSETQ. The CDR3 DNA reads TGCGCCAGCAGACCCGGTGCCGACAGGGGGAAGCAGTTCTTC. As protein: CASRPGADRGKQFF.

The chain employs TRBV2 and TRBJ1-1, with TRBD1 matching 7 bases. V dropped 6 bases and J dropped 0; count of bases not matched to a gene: 4. In germline, CDR1 is SNHLY, CDR2 FYNNEI. CDR3 length: 14 residues. CDR3 protein: CASRGDSLNTEAFF. In DNA, the CDR3 is TGTGCCAGCAGGGGGGACAGCCTGAACACTGAAGCTTTCTTT.

This chain connects TRBV3-1 (or the pseudogene TRBV3-2) to TRBJ2-7; D gene ambiguous. V was clipped by 0 bases and J by 5 bases, with 14 bases between them. Germline CDR1 is LGHDT and CDR2 is YNNKEL (reference sequence). This CDR3 region has 15 residues. The CDR3 sequence: CASSQDRPSRNEQYF. CDR3 DNA sequence: TGTGCCAGCAGCCAAGATAGGCCTAGTAGGAACGAGCAGTACTTC.

The V call is TRBV5-1, the J call TRBJ2-7; the match to TRBD1 covers 9 bases. The J segment lost 1 base and the V segment lost 3 bases, leaving 2 bases of the junction unmatched. CDR3 length: 14 amino acids. Per germline, CDR1 SGHRS and CDR2 YFSETQ. Written as DNA, the CDR3 is TGCGCCAGCAGCTGGGGACAGGGTTCCTACGAGCAGTACTTC. Encoded protein: CASSWGQGSYEQYF.

The V call is TRBV5-1, the J call TRBJ2-3; 11 positions match TRBD2. The length of the CDR3 is 16 residues. Germline V gene data show CDR1 as SGHRS and CDR2 as YFSETQ. The junction had 6 bases not matched to a gene; V was cut back by 0 bases and J by 6 bases. The CDR3: CASSLGSGRAMDTQYF. The CDR3 nucleotides read TGCGCCAGCAGCTTGGGTAGCGGGAGGGCCATGGATACGCAGTATTTT.

This clone was counted a few times. The rearrangement uses TRBV30 and TRBJ2-7; perhaps TRBD1 as D (5 bases). Looked up from germline, CDR1 is GTSNPN and CDR2 is SVGIG (reference sequence). V dropped 2 bases and J dropped 4 bases, with 12 bases sitting between them. The CDR3 loop spans 13 amino acids. For the CDR3, the DNA is TGTGCCTGGAGTCCCGACAGAGGATACGAGCAGTACTTC. Translated, it gives CAWSPDRGYEQYF.